Below, one T cell receptor (beta chain) is given with its context. This record comes from a study of type 1 regulatory T cells. Across the study: This in vitro CD4 product, T-allo10, is enriched for Tr1 cells and alloantigen-specific.

TCRdb itself ran the reads through MiXCR, one entry per CDR3 protein. The sample carries around 88,000 distinct CDR3 sequences, roughly 31% recorded once. After removal of 1 base from V and 7 bases from J, the junction contained 10 bases not matched to a gene. The length of the CDR3 is 16 residues. CDR1 is MGHRA and CDR2 is YSYEKL in the germline V gene. This receptor was taken from a human donor in good health. This chain links TRBV4-1 with TRBJ2-1, with TRBD1 identical over 7 bases. What was sequenced was CD4+ T cells, either the whole sample or a sorted fraction (not recorded which). CDR3 nucleotide sequence: TGCGCCAGCAGCCAAGGTGTTCAGGGGGTTGTGAATGAGCAGTTCTTC. Its protein is CASSQGVQGVVNEQFF.